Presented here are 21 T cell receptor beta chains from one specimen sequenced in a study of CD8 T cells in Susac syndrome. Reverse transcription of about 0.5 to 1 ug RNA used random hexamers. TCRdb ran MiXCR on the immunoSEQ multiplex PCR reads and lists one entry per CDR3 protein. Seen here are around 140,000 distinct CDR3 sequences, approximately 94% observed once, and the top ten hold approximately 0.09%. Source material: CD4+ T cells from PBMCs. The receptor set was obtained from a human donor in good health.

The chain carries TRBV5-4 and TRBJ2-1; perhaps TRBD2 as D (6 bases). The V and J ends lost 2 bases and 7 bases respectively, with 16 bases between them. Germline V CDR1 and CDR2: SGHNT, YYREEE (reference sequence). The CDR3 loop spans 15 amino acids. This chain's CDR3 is CASSFASAVRNEQFF. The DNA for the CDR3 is TGTGCCAGCAGCTTCGCTAGCGCGGTTCGGAATGAGCAGTTCTTC.

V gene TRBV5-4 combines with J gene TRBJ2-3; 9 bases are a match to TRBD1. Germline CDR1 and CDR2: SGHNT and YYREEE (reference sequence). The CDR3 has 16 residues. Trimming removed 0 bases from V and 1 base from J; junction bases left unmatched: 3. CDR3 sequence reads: CASSLGQGGGTDTQYF. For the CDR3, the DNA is TGTGCCAGCAGCTTGGGACAGGGGGGAGGCACAGATACGCAGTATTTT.

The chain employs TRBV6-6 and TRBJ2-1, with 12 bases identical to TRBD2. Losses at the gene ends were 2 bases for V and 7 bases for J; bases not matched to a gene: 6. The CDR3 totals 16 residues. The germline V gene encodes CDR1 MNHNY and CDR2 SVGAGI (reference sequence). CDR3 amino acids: CASSYGLAGGDNEQFF. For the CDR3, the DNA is TGTGCCAGCAGTTACGGGCTAGCGGGAGGGGATAATGAGCAGTTCTTC.

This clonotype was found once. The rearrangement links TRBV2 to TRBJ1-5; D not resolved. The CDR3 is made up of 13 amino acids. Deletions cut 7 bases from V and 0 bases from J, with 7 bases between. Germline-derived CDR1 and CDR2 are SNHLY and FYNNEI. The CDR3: CASMGNSNQPQHF. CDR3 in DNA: TGTGCCAGCATGGGAAATAGCAATCAGCCCCAGCATTTT.

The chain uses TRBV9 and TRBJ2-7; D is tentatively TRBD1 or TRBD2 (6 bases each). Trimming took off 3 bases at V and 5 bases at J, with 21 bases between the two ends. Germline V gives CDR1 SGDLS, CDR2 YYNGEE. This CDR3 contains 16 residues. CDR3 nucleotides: TGTGCCAGCAGCGCTAGGGGGGACCCCCGGGACCACGAGCAGTACTTC. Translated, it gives CASSARGDPRDHEQYF.

Here the CDR3 reads CASSSRTGGRTEAFF. DNA of the CDR3: TGCGCCAGCAGCTCCCGGACAGGGGGCCGCACTGAAGCTTTCTTT. The chain couples TRBV5-1 to TRBJ1-1, with TRBD1 matching 11 bases. Germline values: CDR1 SGHRS, CDR2 YFSETQ. V trimming: 3 bases; J trimming: 4 bases; junction bases outside the gene matches: 5. The CDR3 totals 15 residues.

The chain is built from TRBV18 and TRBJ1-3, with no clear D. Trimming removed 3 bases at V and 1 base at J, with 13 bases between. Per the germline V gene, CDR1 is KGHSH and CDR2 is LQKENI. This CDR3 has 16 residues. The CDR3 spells CASSPNGMASGNTIYF. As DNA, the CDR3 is TGTGCCAGCTCACCTAACGGAATGGCGTCTGGAAACACCATATATTTT. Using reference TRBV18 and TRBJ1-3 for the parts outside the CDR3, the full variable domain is NAGVMQNPRHLVRRRGQEARLRCSPMKGHSHVYWYRQLPEEGLKFMVYLQKENIIDESGMPKERFSAEFPKEGPSILRIQQVVRGDSAAYFCASSPNGMASGNTIYFGEGSWLTVV.

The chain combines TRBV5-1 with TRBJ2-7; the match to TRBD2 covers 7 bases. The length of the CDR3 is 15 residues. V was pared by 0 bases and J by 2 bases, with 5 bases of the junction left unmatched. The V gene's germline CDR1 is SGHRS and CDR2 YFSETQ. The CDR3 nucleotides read TGCGCCAGCAGCTTGGAACTAGCGACAACCTACGAGCAGTACTTC. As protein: CASSLELATTYEQYF.

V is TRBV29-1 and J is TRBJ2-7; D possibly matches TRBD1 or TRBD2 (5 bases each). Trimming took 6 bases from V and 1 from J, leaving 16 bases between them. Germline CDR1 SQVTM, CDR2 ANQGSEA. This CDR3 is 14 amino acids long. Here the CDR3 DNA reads TGCAGCGTGGGCCGGGACGTAGGATCCTACGAGCAGTACTTC. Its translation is CSVGRDVGSYEQYF.

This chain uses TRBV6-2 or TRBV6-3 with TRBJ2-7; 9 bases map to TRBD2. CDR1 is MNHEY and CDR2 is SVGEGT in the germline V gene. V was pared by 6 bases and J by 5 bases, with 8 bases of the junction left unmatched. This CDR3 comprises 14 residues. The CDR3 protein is CASSFSGSRNEQYF. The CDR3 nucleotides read TGTGCCAGCAGCTTTAGCGGGAGTAGGAACGAGCAGTACTTC.

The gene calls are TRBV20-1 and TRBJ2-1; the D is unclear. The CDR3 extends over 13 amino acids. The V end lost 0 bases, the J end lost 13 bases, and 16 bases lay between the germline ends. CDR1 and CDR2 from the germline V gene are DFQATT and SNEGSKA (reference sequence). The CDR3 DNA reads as TGCAGTGCTAGAGAGTCGCTCCGGGCTGATCAGTTCTTC. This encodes CSARESLRADQFF.

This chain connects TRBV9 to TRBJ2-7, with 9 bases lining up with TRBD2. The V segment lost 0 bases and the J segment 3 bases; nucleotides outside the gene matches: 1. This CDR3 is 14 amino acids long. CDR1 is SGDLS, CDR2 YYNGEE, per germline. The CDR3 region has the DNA TGTGCCAGCAGCGTAGGGACTAGCGTCTACGAGCAGTACTTC. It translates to CASSVGTSVYEQYF.

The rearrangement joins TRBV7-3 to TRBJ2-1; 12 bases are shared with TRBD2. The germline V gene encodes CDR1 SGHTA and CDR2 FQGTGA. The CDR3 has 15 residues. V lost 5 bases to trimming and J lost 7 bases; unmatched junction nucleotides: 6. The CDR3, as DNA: TGTGCCAGCAGCAACCGACTAGCGGGAGTGAATGAGCAGTTCTTC. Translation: CASSNRLAGVNEQFF.

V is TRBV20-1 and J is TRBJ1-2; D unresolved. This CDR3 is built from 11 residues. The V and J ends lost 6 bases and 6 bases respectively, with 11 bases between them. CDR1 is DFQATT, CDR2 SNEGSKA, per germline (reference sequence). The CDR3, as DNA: TGCAGTGCCGTCTCGTTTGATGGCTACACCTTC. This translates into CSAVSFDGYTF.

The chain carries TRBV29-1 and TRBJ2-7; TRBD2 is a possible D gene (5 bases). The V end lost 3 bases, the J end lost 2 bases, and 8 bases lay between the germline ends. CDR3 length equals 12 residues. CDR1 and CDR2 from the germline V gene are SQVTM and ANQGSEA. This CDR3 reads CSVEGAAYEQYF. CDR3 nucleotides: TGCAGCGTTGAGGGAGCGGCCTACGAGCAGTACTTC.

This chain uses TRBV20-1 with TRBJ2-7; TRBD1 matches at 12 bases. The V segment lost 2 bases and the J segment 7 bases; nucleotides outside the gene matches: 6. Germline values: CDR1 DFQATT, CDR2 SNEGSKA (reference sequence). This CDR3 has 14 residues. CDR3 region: CSARPGTGGAEQYF. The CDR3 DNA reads TGCAGTGCTAGACCCGGGACAGGGGGCGCGGAGCAGTACTTC.

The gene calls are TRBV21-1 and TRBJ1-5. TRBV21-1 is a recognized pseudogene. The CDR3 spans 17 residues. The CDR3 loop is CASSKRDRLYSNQPQHF. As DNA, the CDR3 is TGTGCCAGCAGCAAAAGGGACAGACTGTATAGCAATCAGCCCCAGCATTTT.

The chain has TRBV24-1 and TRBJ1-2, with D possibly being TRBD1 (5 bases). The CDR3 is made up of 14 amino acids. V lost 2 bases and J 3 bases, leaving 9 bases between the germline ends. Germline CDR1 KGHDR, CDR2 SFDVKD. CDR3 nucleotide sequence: TGTGCCACCAGTGATTACAGGTTTGACTATGGCTACACCTTC. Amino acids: CATSDYRFDYGYTF.

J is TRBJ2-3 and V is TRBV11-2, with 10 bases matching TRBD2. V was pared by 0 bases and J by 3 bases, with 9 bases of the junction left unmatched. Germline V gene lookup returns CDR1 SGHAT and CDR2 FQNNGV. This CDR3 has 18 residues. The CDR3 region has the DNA TGTGCCAGCAGCTTAGATCATGGGAGCGGGAGGGGGACAGATACGCAGTATTTT. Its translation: CASSLDHGSGRGTDTQYF.

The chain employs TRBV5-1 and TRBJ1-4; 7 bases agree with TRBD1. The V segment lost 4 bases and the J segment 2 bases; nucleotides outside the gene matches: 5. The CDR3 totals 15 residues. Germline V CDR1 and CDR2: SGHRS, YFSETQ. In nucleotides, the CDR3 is TGCGCCAGCAGCCAACAGGGGATGACTAATGAAAAACTGTTTTTT. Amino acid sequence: CASSQQGMTNEKLFF.

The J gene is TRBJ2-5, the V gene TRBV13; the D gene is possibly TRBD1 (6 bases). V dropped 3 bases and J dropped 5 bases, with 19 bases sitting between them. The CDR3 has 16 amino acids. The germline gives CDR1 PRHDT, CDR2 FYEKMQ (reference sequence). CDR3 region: CASSLRGTFTEETQYF. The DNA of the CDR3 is TGTGCCAGCAGCTTGAGGGGGACGTTTACAGAGGAGACCCAGTACTTC.